These 21 T cell receptor beta chains were all obtained from the same sample, sequenced in a study of cytomegalovirus exposure and HLA in healthy donors. PCR used 60 Vbeta primers and 13 Jbeta primers. Using immunoSEQ multiplex PCR, the repertoire was profiled, and TCRdb retains in-frame clones only, with some absent. The table lists 90,000 to 120,000 clones, roughly 73% of them singletons. The sequenced sample was PBMCs. The receptors originated from a man aged 30 to 39 in good health and CMV-seronegative.

The chain uses TRBV25-1 and TRBJ1-3; D perhaps matches TRBD1 (6 bases). The germline V gene encodes CDR1 MGHDK and CDR2 SYGVNS. The V and J ends lost 9 bases and 0 bases respectively, with 12 bases between them. The CDR3 contains 14 residues. The CDR3 DNA follows: TGTGCCAGTACACAGGGCCTCTCTGGAAACACCATATATTTT. As protein: CASTQGLSGNTIYF.

Only a few counts were recorded for this clone. One end of the junction fails to match germline, which may point to a read error. The chain couples TRBV28 to TRBJ2-2; 7 nucleotides align to TRBD1. Germline V gene lookup returns CDR1 MDHEN and CDR2 SYDVKM. This CDR3 contains 14 residues. This CDR3 reads CASHDRVGTEELFF. CDR3 bases: TGTGCCAGCCATGACAGGGTCGGAACCGAGGAGCTGTTTTTT.

J is TRBJ2-6 and V is TRBV18; TRBD1 is a possible D gene (5 bases). The CDR3 has 17 amino acids. Germline CDR1 reads KGHSH; CDR2 reads LQKENI. V was trimmed by 2 bases and J by 1 base, leaving 12 bases between them. In nucleotides, the CDR3 is TGTGCCAGCTCACCAAGACAGCCGGAGTCTGGGGCCAACGTCCTGACTTTC. This translates into CASSPRQPESGANVLTF.

This clone was counted only a few times. This chain links TRBV5-1 with TRBJ2-5, with D unresolved. Gene TRBJ2-7 matches the end of the DNA better, so the J call may be wrong. The CDR3 extends over 16 amino acids. Germline CDR1 is SGHRS and CDR2 is YFSETQ. Here the CDR3 DNA reads TGCGCCAGCAGCTTGGTAGCTCAGTCCTTACCCTACGAGCAGTACTTC. This gives the protein CASSLVAQSLPYEQYF.

The chain links TRBV4-1 to TRBJ2-7, with TRBD2 matching 7 bases. There are 15 residues in the CDR3. Germline V CDR1 and CDR2: MGHRA, YSYEKL. V was clipped by 2 bases and J by 2 bases; unmatched bases: 6. DNA for the CDR3: TGCGCCAGCAGCCAATCCGGACTAGTTCCCTACGAGCAGTACTTC. As protein: CASSQSGLVPYEQYF.

The J gene is TRBJ1-4, the V gene TRBV5-1, with D possibly being TRBD1 (5 bases). CDR1 and CDR2 from the germline V gene are SGHRS and YFSETQ. V dropped 4 bases and J dropped 5 bases, with 15 bases sitting between them. The CDR3 extends over 15 amino acids. CDR3 sequence (DNA): TGCGCCAGCAGCGACCCGCAGGGCAGAAATGAAAAACTGTTTTTT. It codes for CASSDPQGRNEKLFF.

This clone was counted only a few times. The V gene is TRBV30, the J gene TRBJ1-2, with TRBD1 as a possible D gene (5 bases). Trimming took 3 bases from V and 6 from J, leaving 5 bases between them. CDR3 length: 10 residues. Germline V CDR1 and CDR2: GTSNPN, SVGIG (reference sequence). The CDR3 region has the DNA TGTGCCTGGAGAGGGGATGGCTACACCTTC. It specifies CAWRGDGYTF.

The chain combines TRBV5-1 with TRBJ2-3, with TRBD1 matching over 8 bases. From germline, CDR1 is SGHRS and CDR2 YFSETQ. V lost 4 bases to trimming and J lost 2 bases; unmatched junction nucleotides: 9. The CDR3 loop spans 16 amino acids. CDR3 amino acids: CASSPPRTGTTDTQYF. In DNA form, the CDR3 reads TGCGCCAGCAGCCCGCCACGGACAGGGACCACAGATACGCAGTATTTT.

The chain links TRBV15 to TRBJ1-6; 7 bases agree with TRBD1. V was clipped by 3 bases and J by 4 bases; unmatched bases: 18. CDR3 length: 20 amino acids. From germline, CDR1 is LNHNV and CDR2 YYDKDF (reference sequence). CDR3 in DNA: TGTGCCACCAGCAGGGTTAACCGGGACAGTCCTTCGAGATATAATTCACCCCTCCACTTT. It yields the protein CATSRVNRDSPSRYNSPLHF. Combining the CDR3 with reference TRBV15 and TRBJ1-6 gives the whole variable domain DAMVIQNPRYQVTQFGKPVTLSCSQTLNHNVMYWYQQKSSQAPKLLFHYYDKDFNNEADTPDNFQSRRPNTSFCFLDIRSPGLGDTAMYLCATSRVNRDSPSRYNSPLHFGNGTRLTVT.

The chain uses TRBV19 and TRBJ1-5; the match to TRBD1 covers 10 bases. Germline-derived CDR1 and CDR2 are LNHDA and SQIVND (reference sequence). The length of the CDR3 is 16 residues. J lost 4 bases, V lost 5 bases, and 8 bases had no gene match. The CDR3 bases are TGTGCCAGTAGTCTCCCGGGGACAGGGGTAAATCAGCCCCAGCATTTT. Its translation: CASSLPGTGVNQPQHF.

The genes are TRBV5-1 and TRBJ2-5, with D maybe TRBD2 (5 bases). The germline CDR1 and CDR2 sequences are SGHRS and YFSETQ. Trimming stripped 2 bases from V and 2 bases from J, with 13 bases between. This CDR3 spans 15 amino acids. The DNA for the CDR3 is TGCGCCAGCAGCTTAGAAGCGGAGCAACAAGAGACCCAGTACTTC. This gives the protein CASSLEAEQQETQYF. Combining the CDR3 with reference TRBV5-1 and TRBJ2-5 gives the whole variable domain KAGVTQTPRYLIKTRGQQVTLSCSPISGHRSVSWYQQTPGQGLQFLFEYFSETQRNKGNFPGRFSGRQFSNSRSEMNVSTLELGDSALYLCASSLEAEQQETQYFGPGTRLLVL.

V usage is TRBV19 and J usage is TRBJ1-1, with 8 bases aligning to TRBD1. The ends lost 7 bases at V and 10 bases at J; junction bases unmatched: 8. The CDR3 totals 12 residues. Per the germline V gene, CDR1 is LNHDA and CDR2 is SQIVND (reference sequence). The DNA for the CDR3 is TGTGCCAGTACCCCCCAGGGGGCCGGAGCTTTCTTT. Amino acids: CASTPQGAGAFF.

In its sample, this clone was seen a few times. V is TRBV7-2 and J is TRBJ2-1; D gene ambiguous. The CDR3 spans 14 residues. Germline-derived CDR1 and CDR2 are SGHTA and FQGNSA. Trimming removed 2 bases from V and 3 bases from J, with 8 bases in between. The CDR3 here is CASSLYGIYNEQFF. The DNA for the CDR3 is TGTGCCAGCAGCTTATACGGTATCTACAATGAGCAGTTCTTC. Full variable domain (missing parts from reference TRBV7-2 and TRBJ2-1): GAGVSQSPSNKVTEKGKDVELRCDPISGHTALYWYRQSLGQGLEFLIYFQGNSAPDKSGLPSDRFSAERTGGSVSTLTIQRTQQEDSAVYLCASSLYGIYNEQFFGPGTRLTVL.

This clone turned up a few times. The rearrangement joins TRBV30 to TRBJ1-5, with TRBD1 matching over 7 bases. The CDR3 is made up of 13 amino acids. Trimming removed 5 bases from V and 5 bases from J; junction bases left unmatched: 6. Germline V gives CDR1 GTSNPN, CDR2 SVGIG (reference sequence). The CDR3 DNA reads as TGTGCCTGGGGGGACAGTGTACATCAGCCCCAGCATTTT. Protein: CAWGDSVHQPQHF.

The V call is TRBV28, the J call TRBJ2-5; 10 positions match TRBD2. CDR3 length: 15 residues. The trim removed 8 bases at V and 5 bases at J, leaving 11 bases unmatched. CDR1 MDHEN and CDR2 SYDVKM come from the germline V gene. The CDR3 region is CASAPLAGGEETQYF. CDR3 in DNA: TGTGCCAGCGCCCCTTTAGCGGGAGGAGAGGAGACCCAGTACTTC.

The chain has TRBV7-2 and TRBJ2-5; a possible D gene is TRBD2 (6 bases). With 5 bases removed from V and 4 bases from J, the gap between germline ends came to 8 bases. CDR3 size: 12 residues. The germline V gene has CDR1 SGHTA and CDR2 FQGNSA. The CDR3 here is CASSRGLETQYF. The CDR3, as DNA: TGTGCCAGCAGCCGGGGGTTAGAGACCCAGTACTTC.

This clone occurred a few times. V is TRBV30 and J is TRBJ1-4, with 9 bases fitting TRBD1. Germline-derived CDR1 and CDR2 are GTSNPN and SVGIG (reference sequence). V was clipped by 2 bases and J by 2 bases; unmatched bases: 6. This CDR3 has 16 residues. The CDR3 here is CAWSKTGGRTNEKLFF. For the CDR3, the DNA is TGTGCCTGGAGTAAGACAGGGGGGCGTACTAATGAAAAACTGTTTTTT.

The J gene is TRBJ2-2, the V gene TRBV28; TRBD2 matches at 7 bases. With 8 bases clipped from V and 9 bases from J, the junction kept 6 bases outside the gene matches. The CDR3 extends over 12 amino acids. Germline V gives CDR1 MDHEN, CDR2 SYDVKM. CDR3 sequence: CASGRAGRELFF. The CDR3 coding sequence is TGTGCCAGCGGGCGAGCGGGAAGGGAGCTGTTTTTT.

The chain's CDR3 is CASSYSGTVSYEQYF. CDR3 DNA: TGTGCCAGCAGTTACTCCGGGACAGTATCCTACGAGCAGTACTTC. V usage is TRBV27 and J usage is TRBJ2-7, with 7 bases matching TRBD1. Losses at the gene ends were 4 bases for V and 1 base for J; bases not matched to a gene: 7. Germline assignment: CDR1 MNHEY and CDR2 SMNVEV (reference sequence). There are 15 residues in the CDR3.

This clone came up a few times. The genes are TRBV5-1 and TRBJ1-4; 8 bases align to TRBD1. The CDR3 has 16 amino acids. V was clipped by 2 bases and J by 6 bases; unmatched bases: 9. Per the germline V gene, CDR1 is SGHRS and CDR2 is YFSETQ. The CDR3 DNA is TGCGCCAGCAGCTTTGGACAGGGCAGATATGATGAAAAACTGTTTTTT. Amino acid sequence: CASSFGQGRYDEKLFF.

V is TRBV29-1 and J is TRBJ2-1; 13 bases are shared with TRBD2. Germline V gene sequence: CDR1 SQVTM, CDR2 ANQGSEA. Trimming took 7 bases from V and 2 from J; bases not matched to a gene: 8. The CDR3 length is 16 residues. For the CDR3, the DNA is TGCAGCGAGAGAACTAGCGGGGGGGGGACCTACAATGAGCAGTTCTTC. Translation gives CSERTSGGGTYNEQFF.